This record covers a single TCR beta chain. Its antigen is currently not known. No much larger clone exists at a distance of one base, and base qualities are not known. Other DNA sequences in this sample translate to the same CDR3. The donors were healthy, HIV-negative adults with no recently reported acute infections or vaccinations. All donors were Caucasian adults living in Nashville, Tennessee, USA. CD4+ T cells were enriched by magnetic negative selection, after which naive cells were positively selected on CD45RA and the negative fraction was taken as the memory subset. Blood was obtained by leukapheresis, after which PBMCs were separated by Ficoll-Histopaque density gradient centrifugation and cryopreserved in liquid nitrogen vapor phase. Purity and quantity of every magnetically sorted T cell population were checked by analytical flow cytometry. Genomic DNA was isolated from every sorted fraction and measured by UV absorbance on a Nanodrop 2000c.

These data originate in a study of shared clonotypes between healthy human individuals (TCRdb year 2020). Background on the whole study: The cohort included three men and two women between 18 and 49 years of age. For each donor, three plates each were used for CD4 naive and CD4 memory, two plates were used for CD8 naive, and one plate was used for CD8 memory. To estimate repertoire size and how much clonotypes are shared between individuals, the study performed deep sequencing of blood TCR repertoires from roughly five healthy adults. To increase sequencing depth and limit assay-specific biases, TCR repertoire library preparation and sequencing were carried out by different laboratories using diverse techniques. Between about 0.94 and 8.9 billion PBMCs per donor were obtained by leukapheresis.

TCR CDR3 regions were amplified from genomic DNA by multiplex PCR using the deep immunoSEQ assay. For each cell subset, the extracted genomic DNA was distributed evenly across all wells of several immunoSEQ 96-well plates, and each plate served as one replicate. Each replicate PCR for sorted subsets received about 220 ng genomic DNA, equal to about 29,000 T cell genomes. Purified libraries were quantified with a Qubit 3.0 fluorometer, sized on a Bioanalyzer 2100, and re-quantified with the KAPA Library Quantification kit. Every immunoSEQ 96-well plate was sequenced on a dedicated single-read 150-cycle Illumina NextSeq 550 flow cell. The original pipeline was this. Because the immunoSEQ output held only junctional sequences and lacked quality scores, the filtering could not match the filtering applied to full-length reads. To assign V/J genes and CDR3, sequences were annotated using PyIR, a Python wrapper for IgBLAST v1.9, with IMGT germline references. Reads were removed for weak V/J assignments (E-value above 1e-6), missing CDR3, stop codons, out-of-frame junctions, or ambiguous translated residues. V3J clonotypes were defined as sequences sharing the same inferred V gene, J gene, and CDR3 amino acid sequence. Percentage overlap between repertoires was computed as shared unique clonotypes divided by the size of the smaller repertoire. Repertoire richness was assessed with RTK rarefaction, the Chao1 estimator, and Recon v2.1 estimates of unobserved clonotypes. OLGA was used to compute generation probabilities for all TCRbeta clonotypes that the gDNA method yielded from a handful of donors. Not all clones reach the TCRdb copy of this immuneACCESS table, which keeps in-frame sequences only. Checked studies attribute under half of the gap to unresolved V genes and leave the rest unexplained. V and J calls and clone size are as listed in that table; D and trimming were resolved from the DNA. This sample lists approximately 2.3 million clones; over 90% were detected once. The top ten constitute about 0.41% of the sample.

Study-level results and caveats: Naive subsets generally had larger estimated clonotype richness than memory subsets. Based on pairwise subsampling, the degree of clonotype sharing among donors was expected to be affected by sequencing depth. Compared with non-shared clonotypes, the clonotypes found in all four sorted-subset donors had higher generation probabilities. Rarefaction of sorted-subset datasets indicated incomplete sequencing despite the large sequencing depth. Sharing across four donors was observed for 4.5% to 6.5% of naive CD4, about 4% of naive CD8, about 2.3% of memory CD4, and around 0.4% of memory CD8 clonotypes. The small number of donors limited the genetic and exposure-history diversity represented. Sampling was limited to blood, and TCR repertoires in tissue likely differ from TCR repertoires in blood.

The clonotype comes from a man younger than 30 in good health. Some clones in this sample may be carry-over from other donors' samples. The material sequenced was naive CD4+ T cells from PBMCs. This sample's cell subset or site label indicates: CD45RA+ positively selected.

The CDR3 reads CASSLVAGSDTQYF. In nucleotide form, the sequence is TGCGCCAGCAGCTTGGTGGCGGGAAGCGATACGCAGTATTTT. In this chain, TRBV5-1 is recombined with TRBJ2-3; the D gene is perhaps TRBD2, from 6 matching bases. Based on the germline V gene, the CDR1 and CDR2 sequences are SGHRS and YFSETQ. Including cysteine and phenylalanine, the CDR3 has 14 amino acids. The kept DNA is CDR3 alone, 42 bases in frame from the first base. V is cut by 0 bases and J by 6 bases, and the space between the germline ends is 11 bases.